These 22 T cell receptor beta chains originate from one sample sequenced in a study of blood T cells in healthy people across ages. Combining a sample-barcoded 5' primer with a J-beta primer mix, a second PCR ran for roughly 7 to 11 cycles. TCRdb ran MiXCR on the 5' RACE reads and lists one entry per CDR3 protein. This table holds 1.5 million to 2 million distinct CDR3 sequences, less than 50% found once. The sequencing input was blood. All receptors derive from a woman aged 40 to 50 in good health.

V usage is TRBV6-5 and J usage is TRBJ2-3; D remains ambiguous. This CDR3 comprises 16 residues. The germline gives CDR1 MNHEY, CDR2 SVGAGI. Trimming cost V 0 bases and J 2 bases, with 12 bases left between them. The CDR3 DNA follows: TGTGCCAGCAGTTACTCCACGCCCCGCCTCACAGATACGCAGTATTTT. Its protein is CASSYSTPRLTDTQYF.

This chain connects TRBV3-1 to TRBJ2-5; perhaps TRBD1 as D (5 bases). Germline CDR1 is LGHDT and CDR2 is YNNKEL (reference sequence). The CDR3 spans 17 residues. With 4 bases removed from V and 2 bases from J, the gap between germline ends came to 20 bases. CDR3 amino acids: CASSLPTGIYRQETQYF. Written as DNA, the CDR3 is TGTGCCAGCAGCCTCCCAACAGGAATCTATAGGCAAGAGACCCAGTACTTC.

This clonotype came up a few times. The genes are TRBV25-1 and TRBJ2-1; TRBD2 is a possible D gene (5 bases). V lost 1 base to trimming and J lost 9 bases, with 16 bases between them. The CDR3 is 15 amino acids. Germline CDR1 MGHDK, CDR2 SYGVNS. The DNA of the CDR3 is TGTGCCAGCAGTGAATGGGAGCCCAATCCCGGTGAGCAGTTCTTC. Translation: CASSEWEPNPGEQFF.

The chain is built from TRBV7-2 and TRBJ2-3, with 11 bases fitting TRBD2. This CDR3 spans 18 amino acids. Unmatched junction bases numbered 10, after V lost 3 bases and J lost 2 bases. Per germline, CDR1 SGHTA and CDR2 FQGNSA. CDR3 amino acids: CASSFLAGGRGVTDTQYF. The CDR3 nucleotides are TGTGCCAGCAGCTTTTTAGCGGGGGGGAGGGGGGTCACAGATACGCAGTATTTT.

The V gene is TRBV20-1, the J gene TRBJ1-1; D unclear. This CDR3 spans 16 amino acids. Per the germline V gene, CDR1 is DFQATT and CDR2 is SNEGSKA (reference sequence). V dropped 3 bases and J dropped 1 base, with 18 bases sitting between them. The DNA of the CDR3 is TGCAGTGCTAGGCCCTACGGAGAGTCCCCGAACACTGAAGCTTTCTTT. Amino acid sequence: CSARPYGESPNTEAFF.

The chain uses TRBV4-2 and TRBJ2-5, with 9 bases that match TRBD1. Germline V gives CDR1 LGHNA, CDR2 YNFKEQ. V dropped 5 bases and J dropped 1; count of bases not matched to a gene: 11. This CDR3 has 17 residues. CDR3: CASSSAAGQGAQETQYF. CDR3 DNA: TGTGCCAGCAGCTCGGCGGCGGGACAGGGAGCCCAAGAGACCCAGTACTTC.

This clonotype was seen only a few times. The chain combines TRBV4-3 with TRBJ2-1; 12 bases are a match to TRBD2. The CDR3 extends over 17 amino acids. The germline gives CDR1 LGHNA, CDR2 YSLEER. The trim removed 4 bases at V and 4 bases at J, leaving 8 bases unmatched. CDR3 region: CASSLEASGGAYNEQFF. The CDR3 coding sequence is TGCGCCAGCAGCCTTGAAGCTAGCGGGGGGGCTTACAATGAGCAGTTCTTC.

CDR3 in amino acids: CASSFFPGTPYF. CDR3 in DNA: TGTGCCAGCAGTTTTTTCCCCGGGACACCGTACTTC. The chain uses TRBV28 and TRBJ2-5, with D perhaps TRBD1 (6 bases). V was clipped by 3 bases and J by 13 bases, with 15 bases between them. Germline V gene data show CDR1 as MDHEN and CDR2 as SYDVKM. This CDR3 region has 12 residues. The full variable domain, completed using reference TRBV28 and TRBJ2-5, is DVKVTQSSRYLVKRTGEKVFLECVQDMDHENMFWYRQDPGLGLRLIYFSYDVKMKEKGDIPEGYSVSREKKERFSLILESASTNQTSMYLCASSFFPGTPYFGPGTRLLVL.

The sample holds a few counts of this clonotype. This rearrangement joins TRBV9 to TRBJ2-1; D gene uncertain. Germline loops: CDR1 SGDLS, CDR2 YYNGEE. The V end lost 2 bases, the J end lost 2 bases, and 8 bases lay between the germline ends. This CDR3 comprises 14 residues. CDR3 amino acids: CASSVHSPYNEQFF. The DNA for the CDR3 is TGTGCCAGCAGCGTTCACAGTCCCTACAATGAGCAGTTCTTC. The complete variable domain, with remaining parts taken from reference TRBV9 and TRBJ2-1, reads DSGVTQTPKHLITATGQRVTLRCSPRSGDLSVYWYQQSLDQGLQFLIQYYNGEERAKGNILERFSAQQFPDLHSELNLSSLELGDSALYFCASSVHSPYNEQFFGPGTRLTVL.

The count of this clonotype is one. The J gene is TRBJ2-1, the V gene TRBV28; 13 bases agree with TRBD2. CDR1 is MDHEN and CDR2 is SYDVKM in the germline V gene. The CDR3 has 16 amino acids. The ends lost 3 bases at V and 6 bases at J; junction bases unmatched: 5. The CDR3 nucleotides read TGTGCCAGCAGTTTGGGACTAGCGGGAACGGTCAATGAGCAGTTCTTC. Translation: CASSLGLAGTVNEQFF.

The rearrangement joins TRBV20-1 to TRBJ2-1; D might be TRBD2 (5 bases). The CDR3 extends over 13 amino acids. The germline V gene has CDR1 DFQATT and CDR2 SNEGSKA (reference sequence). The ends were cut back, 1 base at V and 9 bases at J, with 13 bases in the middle. The CDR3 region is CSARGSSLGEQFF. CDR3 coding DNA: TGCAGTGCTAGAGGCTCTAGCCTTGGTGAGCAGTTCTTC.

The gene calls are TRBV5-1 and TRBJ2-5; the D call may be TRBD1 or TRBD2 (6 bases each). V dropped 5 bases and J dropped 10 bases, with 15 bases sitting between them. The CDR3 length is 12 residues. Germline CDR1 SGHRS, CDR2 YFSETQ. As DNA, the CDR3 is TGCGCCAGCAGTGAGGGGGGAAAGGACCAGTACTTC. Its translation: CASSEGGKDQYF.

This clonotype was recorded a few times. The chain carries TRBV6-1 and TRBJ2-7; 10 nucleotides match TRBD1. The J segment lost 7 bases and the V segment lost 2 bases, leaving 8 bases of the junction unmatched. The CDR3 is 15 amino acids. Germline V gene lookup returns CDR1 MNHNS and CDR2 SASEGT. The CDR3 reads CASSEPGQGQGEQYF. The CDR3 bases are TGTGCCAGCAGTGAACCGGGACAGGGGCAAGGAGAGCAGTACTTC.

The chain carries TRBV11-2 and TRBJ2-3; 10 nucleotides line up with TRBD1. The CDR3 is 18 residues long. Per germline, CDR1 SGHAT and CDR2 FQNNGV. Trimming at V came to 2 bases and at J to 4 bases, leaving 12 bases not matched to a gene. Written as DNA, the CDR3 is TGTGCCAGCAGCTTAAAGACAGGGGGCCGTCGGTTTCCAGATACGCAGTATTTT. Its protein is CASSLKTGGRRFPDTQYF.

The chain employs TRBV20-1 and TRBJ2-7; 8 bases agree with TRBD2. J lost 3 bases, V lost 5 bases, and 12 bases had no gene match. The CDR3 has 15 residues. From germline, CDR1 is DFQATT and CDR2 SNEGSKA (reference sequence). CDR3 nucleotide sequence: TGCAGTGCTTCACCCCTCAGCGGGGGAGGCTACGAGCAGTACTTC. Translating it yields CSASPLSGGGYEQYF.

The V and J genes are TRBV20-1 and TRBJ2-5; the match to TRBD1 covers 8 bases. The CDR3 has 14 residues. From germline, CDR1 is DFQATT and CDR2 SNEGSKA (reference sequence). V shed 6 bases and J 5 bases; nucleotides not matched to a gene: 11. CDR3 amino acids: CSAPGQGAWETQYF. Written as DNA, the CDR3 is TGCAGTGCCCCGGGGCAGGGGGCATGGGAGACCCAGTACTTC.

The V gene is TRBV6-5, the J gene TRBJ2-1; no clear D gene. The CDR3 sequence is 16 residues long. The germline V gene encodes CDR1 MNHEY and CDR2 SVGAGI. V was shortened by 0 bases and J by 11 bases, with 20 bases between the two germline ends. CDR3 DNA: TGTGCCAGCAGTTACTCGAGTGTCGGGTTGGGTCACAAGCAGTTCTTC. This encodes CASSYSSVGLGHKQFF.

This clonotype was seen ten or more times. One junction end does not reproduce the germline sequence, and a read error may be involved. The chain couples TRBV5-1 to TRBJ1-6; the D gene is possibly TRBD1 (5 bases). The CDR3 sequence is 15 residues long. The V gene's germline CDR1 is SGHRS and CDR2 YFSETQ. CDR3 residues: CASSLDSSYNSPLHF. The DNA for the CDR3 is TGTGCCAGCAGCTTAGACAGCTCCTATAATTCACCCCTCCACTTT.

This rearrangement joins TRBV18 to TRBJ2-3, with a tentative D call TRBD2 (5 bases). The germline V and J ends were trimmed by 4 bases and 5 bases, with 13 bases remaining between them. The CDR3 covers 14 residues. The V gene's germline CDR1 is KGHSH and CDR2 LQKENI. CDR3 sequence (DNA): TGTGCCAGCTCACTGAAGTTGGAGGTAGATACGCAGTATTTT. Translating gives CASSLKLEVDTQYF.

The chain links TRBV29-1 to TRBJ2-1, with D perhaps matching TRBD1 or TRBD2 (5 bases each). Germline lookup yields CDR1 SQVTM and CDR2 ANQGSEA. The ends were cut back, 6 bases at V and 1 base at J, with 16 bases in the middle. The CDR3 covers 15 residues. CDR3 in amino acids: CSVRPRDLSYNEQFF. CDR3 coding DNA: TGCAGCGTCCGCCCTCGGGACCTTTCCTACAATGAGCAGTTCTTC.

This clonotype turned up a few times. The chain employs TRBV6-5 and TRBJ1-1; D uncertain. Deletions cut 4 bases from V and 5 bases from J, with 11 bases between. This CDR3 comprises 13 residues. Germline CDR1 and CDR2: MNHEY and SVGAGI. CDR3 coding DNA: TGTGCCAGCAGTTCTCTCCCGGGAACTGAAGCTTTCTTT. It specifies CASSSLPGTEAFF.

This clonotype has a handful of counts. The chain uses TRBV5-1 and TRBJ2-5; TRBD2 is a possible D gene (5 bases). Trimming stripped 1 base from V and 5 bases from J, with 12 bases between. CDR3 length: 14 residues. CDR1 SGHRS and CDR2 YFSETQ come from the germline V gene. The CDR3 spells CASSLLADGETQYF. CDR3 in DNA: TGCGCCAGCAGCTTGCTAGCTGATGGGGAGACCCAGTACTTC.